Listed here are 5 T cell receptor beta chains from one sample, sequenced in a study of identical twins. Each CDR3 protein gets one entry after TCRdb re-called the 5' RACE reads with MiXCR. The sample shows approximately 140,000 distinct CDR3 sequences, around 3.5% of them seen only once. Sequenced input: memory T cells sorted from blood. The receptors were sampled from a man younger than 35 in good health.

This clonotype was recorded at least ten times. The V and J genes are TRBV7-8 and TRBJ2-3; no firm D call. V was shortened by 1 base and J by 6 bases, with 11 bases between the two germline ends. CDR3 length: 14 residues. CDR1 and CDR2 (germline): SGHVS, FQNEAQ. The CDR3 sequence: CASSLEGPLDTQYF. CDR3 bases: TGTGCCAGCAGCTTAGAGGGCCCTCTGGATACGCAGTATTTT.

This clonotype occurred many times. DNA of the CDR3: TGCGCCAGCAGCCAAGGGGGACTAGCGGGAGTGGGACACGGGGAGCTGTTTTTT. Protein sequence: CASSQGGLAGVGHGELFF. The J gene is TRBJ2-2, the V gene TRBV4-3; 14 bases align to TRBD2. Trimming removed 1 base from V and 7 bases from J; junction bases left unmatched: 8. This CDR3 is 18 amino acids long. From germline, CDR1 is LGHNA and CDR2 YSLEER.

The chain uses TRBV7-6 and TRBJ2-3, with a weak D call TRBD1 (5 bases). Germline V CDR1 and CDR2: SGHVS, FNYEAQ. The CDR3 is 17 residues long. V lost 4 bases and J lost 1, with 18 bases in between. CDR3 DNA sequence: TGTGCCAGCAGCTCGGCCTACAGGTCTACTGGCACAGATACGCAGTATTTT. Its protein product is CASSSAYRSTGTDTQYF.

This clonotype has at least ten counts. The chain has TRBV7-2 and TRBJ2-4; 8 nucleotides agree with TRBD1. The CDR3 extends over 13 amino acids. J gave up 13 bases and V 2 bases, and 7 bases lay outside the gene matches. The germline CDR1 and CDR2 sequences are SGHTA and FQGNSA. CDR3 sequence reads: CASSLRGQVAQYF. The CDR3 DNA reads TGTGCCAGCAGCTTACGGGGACAGGTGGCCCAGTACTTC.

This clonotype was recorded many times. V usage is TRBV9 and J usage is TRBJ1-1, with D possibly TRBD1 on 6 matching bases. V gave up 0 bases and J gave up 0 bases, with 15 bases separating them. The germline CDR1 and CDR2 sequences are SGDLS and YYNGEE. CDR3 length equals 17 residues. CDR3: CASSVDLQGAMNTEAFF. The CDR3 coding sequence is TGTGCCAGCAGCGTAGACCTACAGGGTGCTATGAACACTGAAGCTTTCTTT.